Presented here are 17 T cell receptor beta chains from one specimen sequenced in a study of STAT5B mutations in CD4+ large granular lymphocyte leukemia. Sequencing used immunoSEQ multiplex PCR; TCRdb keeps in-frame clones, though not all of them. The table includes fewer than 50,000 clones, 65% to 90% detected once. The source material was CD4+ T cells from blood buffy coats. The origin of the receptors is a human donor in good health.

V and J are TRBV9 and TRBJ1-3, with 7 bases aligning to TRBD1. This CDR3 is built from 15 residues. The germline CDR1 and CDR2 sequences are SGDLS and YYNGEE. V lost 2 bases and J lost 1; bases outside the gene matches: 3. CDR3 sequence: CASSVTGDSGNTIYF. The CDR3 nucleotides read TGTGCCAGCAGCGTTACAGGGGATTCTGGAAACACCATATATTTT.

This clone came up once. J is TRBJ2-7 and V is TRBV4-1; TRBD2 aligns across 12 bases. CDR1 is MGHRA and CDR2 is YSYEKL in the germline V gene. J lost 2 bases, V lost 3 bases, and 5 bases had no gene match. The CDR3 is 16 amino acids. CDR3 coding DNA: TGCGCCAGCAGCCAGGGACTAGCGGGCCCTCCCTACGAGCAGTACTTC. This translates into CASSQGLAGPPYEQYF.

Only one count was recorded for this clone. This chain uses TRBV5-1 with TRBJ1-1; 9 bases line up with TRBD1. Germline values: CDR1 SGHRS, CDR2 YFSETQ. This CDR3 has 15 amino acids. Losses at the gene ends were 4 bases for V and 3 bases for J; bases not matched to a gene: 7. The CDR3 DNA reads TGCGCCAGCAGCATCGAACAGGGGGCGTACACTGAAGCTTTCTTT. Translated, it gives CASSIEQGAYTEAFF.

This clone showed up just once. CDR3 sequence: CASSPQDRGDGYTF. DNA for the CDR3: TGTGCCAGCAGTCCCCAAGACAGGGGCGATGGCTACACCTTC. V usage is TRBV27 and J usage is TRBJ1-2; 8 bases match TRBD1. This CDR3 is built from 14 residues. Germline V gene sequence: CDR1 MNHEY, CDR2 SMNVEV (reference sequence). The J segment lost 6 bases and the V segment lost 5 bases, leaving 8 bases of the junction unmatched.

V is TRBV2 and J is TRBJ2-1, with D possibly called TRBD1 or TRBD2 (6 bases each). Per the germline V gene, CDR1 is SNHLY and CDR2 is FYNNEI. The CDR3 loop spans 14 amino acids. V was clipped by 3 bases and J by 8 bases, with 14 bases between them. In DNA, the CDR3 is TGTGCCAGCAGTGACCGGGGGCGGGGAGATGAGCAGTTCTTC. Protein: CASSDRGRGDEQFF.

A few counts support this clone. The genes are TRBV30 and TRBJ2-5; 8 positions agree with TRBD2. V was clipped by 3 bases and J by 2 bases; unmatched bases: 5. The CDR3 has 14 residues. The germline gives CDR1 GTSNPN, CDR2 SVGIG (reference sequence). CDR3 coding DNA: TGTGCCTGGAGGGGACTAGGCACACAAGAGACCCAGTACTTC. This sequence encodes CAWRGLGTQETQYF.

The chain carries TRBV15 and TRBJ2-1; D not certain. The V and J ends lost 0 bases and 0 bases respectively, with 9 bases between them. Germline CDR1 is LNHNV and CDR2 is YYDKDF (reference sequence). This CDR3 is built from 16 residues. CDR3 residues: CATSRDRGVSYNEQFF. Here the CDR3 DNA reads TGTGCCACCAGCAGAGATCGTGGGGTCTCCTACAATGAGCAGTTCTTC.

The DNA for the CDR3 is TGTGCCAGTAGTACGTCAGCGGCCAACCGAGAGACCCAGTACTTC. Translation: CASSTSAANRETQYF. V gene TRBV19 combines with J gene TRBJ2-5; the D gene is possibly TRBD2 (5 bases). Trimming cost V 4 bases and J 4 bases, with 16 bases left between them. CDR1 and CDR2 (germline): LNHDA, SQIVND (reference sequence). The CDR3 has 15 residues. The variable domain in full, completed from reference TRBV19 and TRBJ2-5, reads DGGITQSPKYLFRKEGQNVTLSCEQNLNHDAMYWYRQDPGQGLRLIYYSQIVNDFQKGDIAEGYSVSREKKESFPLTVTSAQKNPTAFYLCASSTSAANRETQYFGPGTRLLVL.

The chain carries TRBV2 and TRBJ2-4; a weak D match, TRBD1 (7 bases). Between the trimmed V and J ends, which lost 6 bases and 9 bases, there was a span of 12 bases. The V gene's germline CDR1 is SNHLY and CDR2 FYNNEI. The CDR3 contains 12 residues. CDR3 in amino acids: CASRQGGSIQYF. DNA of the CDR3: TGTGCCAGCAGGCAGGGGGGCAGCATTCAGTACTTC.

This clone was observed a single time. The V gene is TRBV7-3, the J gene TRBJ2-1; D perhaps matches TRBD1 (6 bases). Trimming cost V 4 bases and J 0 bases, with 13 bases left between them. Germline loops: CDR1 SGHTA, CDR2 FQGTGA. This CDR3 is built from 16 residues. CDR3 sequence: CASSSSGATSYNEQFF. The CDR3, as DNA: TGTGCCAGCAGCTCATCAGGGGCTACCTCCTACAATGAGCAGTTCTTC.

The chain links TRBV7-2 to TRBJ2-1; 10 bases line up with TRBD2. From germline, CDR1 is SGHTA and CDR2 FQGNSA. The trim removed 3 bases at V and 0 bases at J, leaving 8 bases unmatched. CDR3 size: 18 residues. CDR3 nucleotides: TGTGCCAGCAGCTTCATGCTGTCTAGCGGGAGCTCCTACAATGAGCAGTTCTTC. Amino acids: CASSFMLSSGSSYNEQFF.

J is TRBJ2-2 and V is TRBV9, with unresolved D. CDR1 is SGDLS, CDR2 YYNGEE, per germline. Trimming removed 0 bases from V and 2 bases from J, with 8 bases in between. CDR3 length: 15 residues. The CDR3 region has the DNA TGTGCCAGCAGCGTAGTGAACCAAAACACCGGGGAGCTGTTTTTT. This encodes CASSVVNQNTGELFF. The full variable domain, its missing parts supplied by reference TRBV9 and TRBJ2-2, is DSGVTQTPKHLITATGQRVTLRCSPRSGDLSVYWYQQSLDQGLQFLIQYYNGEERAKGNILERFSAQQFPDLHSELNLSSLELGDSALYFCASSVVNQNTGELFFGEGSRLTVL.

CDR3 coding DNA: TGTGCCAGCAGCTTAGCGCCTGCTAGCGGGACCGCCAAGACCCAGTACTTC. It is translated as CASSLAPASGTAKTQYF. This chain connects TRBV11-1 to TRBJ2-5, with 9 bases fitting TRBD2. Germline V gives CDR1 SGHAT, CDR2 FQDESV (reference sequence). V dropped 0 bases and J dropped 6; count of bases not matched to a gene: 11. The CDR3 consists of 17 residues.

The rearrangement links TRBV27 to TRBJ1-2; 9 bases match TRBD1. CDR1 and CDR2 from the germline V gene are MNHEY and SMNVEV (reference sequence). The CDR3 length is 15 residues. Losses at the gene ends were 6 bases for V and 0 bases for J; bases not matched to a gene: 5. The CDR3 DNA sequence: TGTGCCAGCAGAACAAGGACAGGGGCTAACTATGGCTACACCTTC. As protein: CASRTRTGANYGYTF.

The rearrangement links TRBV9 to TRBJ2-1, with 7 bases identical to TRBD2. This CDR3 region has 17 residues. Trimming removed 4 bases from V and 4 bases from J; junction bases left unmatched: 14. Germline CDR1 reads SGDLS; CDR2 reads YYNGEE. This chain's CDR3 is CASSHGGGGSQYNEQFF. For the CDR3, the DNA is TGTGCCAGCAGCCACGGGGGAGGCGGGAGCCAGTACAATGAGCAGTTCTTC.

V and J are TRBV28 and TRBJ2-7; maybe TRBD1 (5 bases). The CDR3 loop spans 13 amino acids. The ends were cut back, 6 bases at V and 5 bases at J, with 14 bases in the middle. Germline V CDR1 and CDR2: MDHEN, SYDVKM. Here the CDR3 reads CASRSPGLNEQYF. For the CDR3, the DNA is TGTGCCAGCAGATCCCCAGGGTTGAACGAGCAGTACTTC.

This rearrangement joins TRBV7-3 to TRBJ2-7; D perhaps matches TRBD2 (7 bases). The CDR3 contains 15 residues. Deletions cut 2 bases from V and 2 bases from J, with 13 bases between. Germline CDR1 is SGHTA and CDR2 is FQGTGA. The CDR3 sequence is CASSLGGALAYEQYF. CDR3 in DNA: TGTGCCAGCAGCTTAGGGGGGGCTCTTGCCTACGAGCAGTACTTC.